One sample yielded the 23 T cell receptor beta chains listed below, sequenced in a study of T-cell memory formation after mild COVID-19. TCRdb independently ran MiXCR on the 5' RACE reads; one entry per CDR3 protein. This sample has more than 400,000 distinct CDR3 sequences, with 15% to 20% found just once. Sequencing was performed on PBMCs or a T cell subset sorted from them (not recorded which). These receptor sequences come from an adult woman who had mild COVID-19 (a few samples of this study predate the infection). Cell type and time point are not known.

The chain couples TRBV5-1 to TRBJ1-2, with 8 nucleotides matching TRBD1. Germline V CDR1 and CDR2: SGHRS, YFSETQ. The CDR3 runs to 15 residues. The ends lost 0 bases at V and 4 bases at J; junction bases unmatched: 5. The CDR3 region has the DNA TGCGCCAGCAGCTTGGAGGGACAGGAACGCTATGGCTACACCTTC. It yields the protein CASSLEGQERYGYTF.

CDR3 sequence: CSVALQSKTQYF. The CDR3 coding sequence is TGCAGCGTTGCTCTCCAATCGAAGACCCAGTACTTC. The chain is built from TRBV29-1 and TRBJ2-5, with D hard to call. There are 12 residues in the CDR3. Germline assignment: CDR1 SQVTM and CDR2 ANQGSEA. Between the trimmed V and J ends, which lost 4 bases and 6 bases, there was a span of 12 bases.

The chain employs TRBV23-1 and TRBJ2-7; D might be TRBD1 (6 bases). TRBV23-1 is sorted into the ORF group, with uncertain function. The CDR3 is 15 residues long. Trimming took 6 bases from V and 2 from J, leaving 17 bases between them. The CDR3 DNA sequence: TGCGCCAGCAGGCGAACAGGGATTATCCCCTACGAGCAGTACTTC. Translating it yields CASRRTGIIPYEQYF.

The chain employs TRBV12-3 or TRBV12-4 and TRBJ2-5; TRBD1 matches at 7 bases. The CDR3 contains 14 residues. Germline trimming cut 4 bases from V and 4 bases from J; bases unmatched to any gene: 6. The CDR3: CASSSQGSGETQYF. In DNA, the CDR3 is TGTGCCAGCAGTTCACAGGGGTCGGGAGAGACCCAGTACTTC.

This clonotype was seen a handful of times. The chain couples TRBV30 to TRBJ2-7, with TRBD2 matching over 12 bases. This CDR3 contains 14 residues. Germline V lookup: CDR1 GTSNPN, CDR2 SVGIG (reference sequence). J gave up 7 bases and V 1 base, and 5 bases lay outside the gene matches. The CDR3 here is CAWSAGLAGYEQYF. Here the CDR3 DNA reads TGTGCCTGGAGTGCAGGACTAGCGGGATATGAGCAGTACTTC.

This clonotype was counted between two and nine times. The gene calls are TRBV10-3 and TRBJ2-1; 8 bases line up with TRBD1. J gave up 10 bases and V 3 bases, and 5 bases lay outside the gene matches. This CDR3 spans 13 amino acids. Per the germline V gene, CDR1 is ENHRY and CDR2 is SYGVKD. The CDR3 nucleotides are TGTGCCATCAGTGATCCCCGGGACAGGGAGCAGTTCTTC. It codes for CAISDPRDREQFF.

This clonotype was recorded many times. The V gene is TRBV7-8, the J gene TRBJ2-2, with 7 positions matching TRBD1. Trimming removed 4 bases from V and 1 base from J; junction bases left unmatched: 3. There are 15 residues in the CDR3. CDR1 is SGHVS and CDR2 is FQNEAQ in the germline V gene. The CDR3: CASSSQGRNTGELFF. As DNA, the CDR3 is TGTGCCAGCAGCTCACAGGGGCGGAACACCGGGGAGCTGTTTTTT.

This clonotype was detected a few times. This chain connects TRBV4-3 to TRBJ1-2, with TRBD1 matching over 7 bases. With 0 bases clipped from V and 7 bases from J, the junction kept 5 bases outside the gene matches. Germline assignment: CDR1 LGHNA and CDR2 YSLEER. This CDR3 contains 14 residues. CDR3 protein: CASSQERGPFGYTF. CDR3 DNA sequence: TGCGCCAGCAGCCAAGAGAGGGGGCCCTTTGGCTACACCTTC.

This rearrangement joins TRBV6-5 to TRBJ2-1; 10 nucleotides align to TRBD2. Germline V lookup: CDR1 MNHEY, CDR2 SVGAGI. CDR3 length equals 17 residues. V shed 4 bases and J 4 bases; nucleotides not matched to a gene: 10. CDR3 DNA sequence: TGTGCCAGCAGTTCCCTCCTAGCGGGAGTTTATTACAATGAGCAGTTCTTC. Encoded protein: CASSSLLAGVYYNEQFF.

The V call is TRBV9, the J call TRBJ2-3; 13 bases fit TRBD2. The V and J ends lost 4 bases and 4 bases, in that order; junction bases with no gene match: 6. In germline, CDR1 is SGDLS, CDR2 YYNGEE. The CDR3 spans 16 residues. The CDR3 bases are TGTGCCAGCAGCACCCAACTAGCGGGGGGGGCAGATACGCAGTATTTT. It translates to CASSTQLAGGADTQYF. Full variable domain (outside the CDR3, taken from reference TRBV9 and TRBJ2-3): DSGVTQTPKHLITATGQRVTLRCSPRSGDLSVYWYQQSLDQGLQFLIQYYNGEERAKGNILERFSAQQFPDLHSELNLSSLELGDSALYFCASSTQLAGGADTQYFGPGTRLTVL.

This clonotype came up many times. This chain links TRBV5-6 with TRBJ2-7; D is ambiguous. Trimming shortened V by 3 bases and J by 2 bases, and 12 bases separated the two germline ends. Germline-derived CDR1 and CDR2 are SGHDT and YYEEEE. CDR3 length equals 14 residues. As DNA, the CDR3 is TGTGCCAGCAGCTCGAGTTGGCAGACCTACGAGCAGTACTTC. Its translation: CASSSSWQTYEQYF.

The chain couples TRBV4-1 to TRBJ2-5, with 8 bases matching TRBD2. This CDR3 is 15 amino acids long. From germline, CDR1 is MGHRA and CDR2 YSYEKL. The J segment lost 1 base and the V segment lost 3 bases, leaving 4 bases of the junction unmatched. CDR3 sequence: CASSQHGTSQETQYF. The CDR3 coding sequence is TGCGCCAGCAGCCAGCACGGGACTAGCCAAGAGACCCAGTACTTC.

The genes are TRBV7-3 and TRBJ1-6; perhaps TRBD1 as D (6 bases). V lost 4 bases to trimming and J lost 0 bases, with 22 bases between them. This CDR3 has 20 amino acids. Germline V gene sequence: CDR1 SGHTA, CDR2 FQGTGA. The CDR3 DNA is TGTGCCAGCAGCTCCCCGACAGGTTCGTTTCCCAGCTCCTATAATTCACCCCTCCACTTT. It encodes CASSSPTGSFPSSYNSPLHF.

The chain recombines TRBV11-3 with TRBJ2-2; 7 nucleotides line up with TRBD2. CDR3 size: 16 residues. Germline loops: CDR1 SGHNT, CDR2 YENEEA. V shed 4 bases and J 4 bases; nucleotides not matched to a gene: 9. This CDR3 is CASSSGNPGGTGELFF. DNA for the CDR3: TGTGCCAGCAGCTCAGGGAACCCGGGGGGCACCGGGGAGCTGTTTTTT.

This clonotype was detected only a few times. The J gene is TRBJ2-3, the V gene TRBV20-1; a possible D gene is TRBD1 (5 bases). The CDR3 covers 13 residues. CDR1 is DFQATT, CDR2 SNEGSKA, per germline (reference sequence). V was trimmed by 6 bases and J by 5 bases, leaving 15 bases between them. In DNA, the CDR3 is TGCAGTGCCACGACAGCGACTCGAGATACGCAGTATTTT. Its translation: CSATTATRDTQYF.

This clonotype was detected ten times or more. This chain connects TRBV12-3 or TRBV12-4 to TRBJ2-3; D not resolved. The CDR3 sequence is 15 residues long. Deletions cut 3 bases from V and 4 bases from J, with 14 bases between. CDR3 in amino acids: CASSFQKGLSDTQYF. In DNA form, the CDR3 reads TGTGCCAGCAGTTTTCAGAAGGGTTTATCAGATACGCAGTATTTT.

The sample holds a few counts of this clonotype. This rearrangement joins TRBV6-5 to TRBJ2-1; 9 nucleotides line up with TRBD2. After removal of 1 base from V and 6 bases from J, the junction contained 10 bases not matched to a gene. The CDR3 extends over 17 amino acids. The germline CDR1 and CDR2 sequences are MNHEY and SVGAGI. The CDR3 protein is CASSYWQGTSRSNEQFF. For the CDR3, the DNA is TGTGCCAGCAGTTACTGGCAAGGGACTAGCCGATCCAATGAGCAGTTCTTC.

This clonotype appeared a few times. The chain joins TRBV10-3 to TRBJ1-4; 12 nucleotides align to TRBD1. Germline V gene sequence: CDR1 ENHRY, CDR2 SYGVKD. This CDR3 region has 14 residues. V lost 6 bases and J lost 10; bases outside the gene matches: 6. CDR3 in amino acids: CAIRPGTGGGKLFF. The CDR3 DNA reads TGTGCCATCAGGCCCGGGACAGGGGGCGGAAAACTGTTTTTT.

This chain joins TRBV20-1 and TRBJ1-6; no reliable D call. The CDR3 spans 14 residues. The V gene's germline CDR1 is DFQATT and CDR2 SNEGSKA (reference sequence). Deletions cut 0 bases from V and 7 bases from J, with 10 bases between. This CDR3 reads CSAREIGGNSPLHF. CDR3 coding DNA: TGCAGTGCTAGAGAAATCGGAGGGAATTCACCCCTCCACTTT.

The chain recombines TRBV2 with TRBJ2-7, with 7 bases identical to TRBD2. The CDR3 contains 15 residues. Looked up from germline, CDR1 is SNHLY and CDR2 is FYNNEI. After removal of 3 bases from V and 0 bases from J, the junction contained 5 bases not matched to a gene. CDR3 region: CASSDPRENSYEQYF. Here the CDR3 DNA reads TGTGCCAGCAGTGACCCGCGGGAGAACTCCTACGAGCAGTACTTC.

V usage is TRBV24-1 and J usage is TRBJ2-1, with D perhaps matching TRBD2 (7 bases). This CDR3 is built from 16 residues. Germline lookup yields CDR1 KGHDR and CDR2 SFDVKD. V lost 5 bases, J lost 5 bases, and 18 bases lay in between. The CDR3 loop is CATSVGGPGLDNEQFF. In DNA, the CDR3 is TGTGCCACCAGTGTGGGGGGGCCGGGACTGGACAATGAGCAGTTCTTC.

The genes are TRBV6-6 and TRBJ2-7, with D possibly matching TRBD2 (6 bases). Trimming left V 0 bases short and J 3 bases short, with 9 bases between. Germline V gene lookup returns CDR1 MNHNY and CDR2 SVGAGI (reference sequence). The CDR3 is 14 amino acids. The CDR3 DNA reads as TGTGCCAGCAGTTACTCGGACGGGGGCTACGAGCAGTACTTC. The encoded protein is CASSYSDGGYEQYF.

The J gene is TRBJ2-7, the V gene TRBV7-8; no definite D call. With 5 bases removed from V and 4 bases from J, the gap between germline ends came to 18 bases. The CDR3 is 15 amino acids. Germline V lookup: CDR1 SGHVS, CDR2 FQNEAQ. The CDR3 nucleotides read TGTGCCAGCAGCCTATTTGGGTCCTCCCCATACGAGCAGTACTTC. Residues: CASSLFGSSPYEQYF.